This TCR beta chain was recovered during a study of T cell changes during pregnancy in multiple sclerosis. The data were produced by immunoSEQ multiplex PCR, yet TCRdb's version contains in-frame clones alone and is incomplete. The profile shows approximately 70,000 clones, under 95% of them singletons. This CDR3 spans 16 amino acids. Trimming removed 4 bases from V and 6 bases from J; junction bases left unmatched: 10. Germline-derived CDR1 and CDR2 are SEHNR and FQNEAQ (reference sequence). V gene TRBV7-9 combines with J gene TRBJ1-5, with 9 bases aligning to TRBD1. The receptor's source is a female donor with multiple sclerosis, enrolled in a pregnancy study. This specimen was CD4+ T cells from peripheral blood mononuclear cells, taken before pregnancy. CDR3 sequence (DNA): TGTGCCAGCAGCTCCGGGCCGGACAGGGGAGGTCAGCCCCAGCATTTT. This sequence encodes CASSSGPDRGGQPQHF.